This TCR beta chain is drawn from a study of blood T cell repertoires in COVID-19 (dated by TCRdb to the early 2020s). With respect to the entire study: The collaborator samples originated in the United States, Italy and Spain and spanned the acute and convalescent phases of COVID-19. Where available, HLA class I and class II types were obtained from metadata supplied by the sample provider rather than from assay-based typing. Deeply sampled blood TCRbeta repertoires from subjects exposed to, actively infected with, or recovered from COVID-19 were included in the dataset. The sample metadata nearly always contained a de-identified subject ID, COVID-19 status, age in years and sex. The repertoires were made available in a free public database intended to serve as a resource for research on the immune response to SARS-CoV-2. The material from the prospective study consisted of cDNA or gDNA derived from T cells, B-cell-depleted T cells, or PBMCs. Samples were obtained from the ongoing ImmuneRACE study (first 160 participants) and from about 1,300 subjects provided by 6 global collaborators.

Note on this clone: Its antigen specificity is not known. Base qualities were left out, and no much larger clone turns up one base away.

Via the germline V gene, CDR1 is MNHEY and CDR2 SVGAGI. Counted from cysteine to phenylalanine, this CDR3 has 16 amino acids. Only the CDR3 region is kept as DNA, spanning 48 bases read in frame from base 1. V was cut back by 2 bases and J by 3 bases, leaving a gap of 15 bases between them. TCRbeta CDR3 regions were amplified from genomic DNA by means of the immunoSEQ Assay, a bias-controlled multiplex PCR. The original methods were these. Nucleated cell counts per sample were estimated from amplification of reference gene primers within the assay. Sequence reads were collapsed and filtered to measure the absolute abundance of every unique TCRbeta CDR3 rearrangement. Productive Simpson clonality was computed per sample as the square root of Simpson's diversity index over productive rearrangements. The clones in this table, taken by TCRdb from immuneACCESS, are in-frame only. Not every clone is retained; where verified, under half of the shortfall comes from an unresolved V gene, and the cause of the rest is unknown. V, J and clone size derive from that table, while D and trimming were established from the DNA sequence. The sample includes about 220,000 clones, with 83% observed a single time. The ten biggest clones cover roughly 2.7% of the sample.

What the study reported, not specific to this receptor: How much clinical and demographic metadata was included differed by source and by participant, and the metadata was provided uncurated.

Collaborating institutions collected whole blood in K2EDTA tubes following their own protocols. For TCRbeta analysis, collaborators shipped samples as frozen whole blood, isolated PBMCs, or DNA extracted from either of those sample types. The clonotype was recovered from a woman in her thirties or forties with active or convalescent COVID-19. Sequencing input: peripheral blood. Rearrangement joined TRBV6-5 to TRBJ2-3; TRBD2 is perhaps the D gene, given 5 matching bases. The sequenced DNA: TGTGCCAGCAGTTACGCTATAGCGTGGTCGACAGATACGCAGTATTTT. Its protein reads: CASSYAIAWSTDTQYF.